The sequence of this TCR beta chain was determined in a study of cytomegalovirus exposure and HLA in healthy donors. Trimming shortened V by 1 base and J by 6 bases, and 9 bases separated the two germline ends. This CDR3 comprises 14 residues. The germline gives CDR1 LNHDA, CDR2 SQIVND (reference sequence). This PCR relied on a set of 60 Vbeta primers and 13 Jbeta primers. Assay used: immunoSEQ multiplex PCR; TCRdb lists only in-frame clones, some missing. The table lists 110,000 to 150,000 clones, about 85% of them singletons. This TCR came from a female donor in good health and CMV-seronegative. This rearrangement joins TRBV19 to TRBJ2-2, with D possibly matching TRBD1 (5 bases). Sequenced material: PBMCs. The CDR3 DNA is TGTGCCAGTAGTATAGGGGTACAGGCCGGGGAGCTGTTTTTT. Residues: CASSIGVQAGELFF.